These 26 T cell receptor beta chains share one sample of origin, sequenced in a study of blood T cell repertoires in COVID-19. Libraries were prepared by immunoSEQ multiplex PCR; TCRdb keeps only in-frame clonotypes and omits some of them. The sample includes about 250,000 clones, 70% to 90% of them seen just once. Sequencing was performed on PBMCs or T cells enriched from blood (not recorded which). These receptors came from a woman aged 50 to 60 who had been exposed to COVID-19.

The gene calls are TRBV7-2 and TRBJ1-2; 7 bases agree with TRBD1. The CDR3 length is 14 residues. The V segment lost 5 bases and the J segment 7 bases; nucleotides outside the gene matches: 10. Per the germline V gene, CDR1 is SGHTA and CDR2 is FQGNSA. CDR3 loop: CASSPRQGQGGYTF. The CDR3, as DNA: TGTGCCAGCAGCCCCCGACAGGGACAAGGTGGCTACACCTTC.

The CDR3 DNA reads as TGTGCCAGCTCACGGGACAGGGGGCCCTACGAGCAGTACTTC. This codes for CASSRDRGPYEQYF. This rearrangement joins TRBV2 to TRBJ2-7, with 12 bases identical to TRBD1. The CDR3 spans 14 residues. The ends lost 8 bases at V and 2 bases at J; junction bases unmatched: 4. CDR1 SNHLY and CDR2 FYNNEI come from the germline V gene. Supplemented by reference TRBV2 and TRBJ2-7, the full variable domain reads EPEVTQTPSHQVTQMGQEVILRCVPISNHLYFYWYRQILGQKVEFLVSFYNNEISEKSEIFDDQFSVERPDGSNFTLKIRSTKLEDSAMYFCASSRDRGPYEQYFGPGTRLTVT.

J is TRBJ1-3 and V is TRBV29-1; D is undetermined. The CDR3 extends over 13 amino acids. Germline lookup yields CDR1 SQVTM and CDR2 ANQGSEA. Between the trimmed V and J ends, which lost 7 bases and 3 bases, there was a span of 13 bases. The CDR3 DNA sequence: TGCAGCGCCTGGGGAGGGTATGGAAACACCATATATTTT. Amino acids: CSAWGGYGNTIYF.

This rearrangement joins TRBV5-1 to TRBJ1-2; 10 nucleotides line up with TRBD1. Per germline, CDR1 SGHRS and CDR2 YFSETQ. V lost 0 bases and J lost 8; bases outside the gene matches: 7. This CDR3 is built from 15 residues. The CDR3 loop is CASSLEGRTGGGYTF. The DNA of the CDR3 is TGCGCCAGCAGCTTGGAGGGGAGGACAGGGGGGGGCTACACCTTC.

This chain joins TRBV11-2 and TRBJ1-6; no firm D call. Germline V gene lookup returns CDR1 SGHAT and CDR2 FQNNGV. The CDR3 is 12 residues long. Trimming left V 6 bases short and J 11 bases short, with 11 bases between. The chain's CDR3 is CASSPGPPPLHF. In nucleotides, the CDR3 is TGTGCCAGCAGTCCAGGTCCCCCACCCCTCCACTTT.

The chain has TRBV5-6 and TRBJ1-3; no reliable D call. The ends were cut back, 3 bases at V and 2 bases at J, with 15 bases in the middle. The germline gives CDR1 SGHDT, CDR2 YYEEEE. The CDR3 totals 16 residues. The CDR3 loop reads CASSSGSELPGNTIYF. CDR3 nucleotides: TGTGCCAGCAGCTCCGGGTCCGAACTACCTGGAAACACCATATATTTT.

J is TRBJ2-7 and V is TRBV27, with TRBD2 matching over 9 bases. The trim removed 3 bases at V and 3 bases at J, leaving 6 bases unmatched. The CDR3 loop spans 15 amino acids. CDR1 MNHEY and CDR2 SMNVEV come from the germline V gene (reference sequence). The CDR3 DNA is TGTGCCAGCAGTTTGGGTCTAGCGGGAATCTACGAGCAGTACTTC. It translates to CASSLGLAGIYEQYF.

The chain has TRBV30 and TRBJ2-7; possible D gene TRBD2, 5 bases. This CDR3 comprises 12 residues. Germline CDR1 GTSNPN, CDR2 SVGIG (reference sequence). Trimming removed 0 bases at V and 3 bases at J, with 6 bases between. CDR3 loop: CAWSVSGYEQYF. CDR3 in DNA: TGTGCCTGGAGTGTAAGCGGCTACGAGCAGTACTTC.

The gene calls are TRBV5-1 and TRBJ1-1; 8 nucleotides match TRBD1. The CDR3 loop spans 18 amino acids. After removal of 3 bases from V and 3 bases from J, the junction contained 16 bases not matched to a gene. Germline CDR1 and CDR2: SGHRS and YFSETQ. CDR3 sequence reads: CASSYRGQADPGDTEAFF. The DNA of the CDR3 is TGCGCCAGCAGCTACCGGGGACAGGCAGACCCAGGGGACACTGAAGCTTTCTTT.

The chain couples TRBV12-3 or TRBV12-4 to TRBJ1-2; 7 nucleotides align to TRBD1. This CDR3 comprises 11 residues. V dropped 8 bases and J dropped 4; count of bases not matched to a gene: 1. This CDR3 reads CASRQGYGYTF. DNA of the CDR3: TGTGCCAGCCGACAGGGCTATGGCTACACCTTC.

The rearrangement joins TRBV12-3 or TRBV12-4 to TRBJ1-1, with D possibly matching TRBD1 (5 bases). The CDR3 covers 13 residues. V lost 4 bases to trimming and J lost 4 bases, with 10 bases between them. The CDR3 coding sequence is TGTGCCAGCAGTTCCAGGGTCGGCACTGAAGCTTTCTTT. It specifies CASSSRVGTEAFF.

The CDR3 spells CASSLSKFYGYTF. In DNA form, the CDR3 reads TGTGCCAGTAGCCTATCCAAATTCTATGGCTACACCTTC. The chain has TRBV19 and TRBJ1-2; D gene unclear. The V end was cut by 6 bases, the J end by 4 bases, with 12 bases between. Per the germline V gene, CDR1 is LNHDA and CDR2 is SQIVND (reference sequence). There are 13 residues in the CDR3. Full variable domain (remainder filled in from reference TRBV19 and TRBJ1-2): DGGITQSPKYLFRKEGQNVTLSCEQNLNHDAMYWYRQDPGQGLRLIYYSQIVNDFQKGDIAEGYSVSREKKESFPLTVTSAQKNPTAFYLCASSLSKFYGYTFGSGTRLTVV.

The CDR3 region has the DNA TGTGCCAGCAGCCAATACGGGGGATACACCTTC. As protein: CASSQYGGYTF. The chain joins TRBV3-1 (or the pseudogene TRBV3-2) to TRBJ1-2; D possibly corresponds to TRBD1 (5 bases). CDR1 is LGHDT, CDR2 YNNKEL, per germline (reference sequence). CDR3 length: 11 amino acids. V was cut by 2 bases and J by 11 bases, with 9 bases left in between.

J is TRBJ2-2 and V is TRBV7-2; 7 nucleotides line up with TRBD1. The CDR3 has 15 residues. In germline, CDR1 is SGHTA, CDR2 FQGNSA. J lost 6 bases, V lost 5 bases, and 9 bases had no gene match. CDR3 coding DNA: TGTGCCAGCAGCAGAGGGGGCTCTACTGCCGGGGAGCTGTTTTTT. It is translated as CASSRGGSTAGELFF.

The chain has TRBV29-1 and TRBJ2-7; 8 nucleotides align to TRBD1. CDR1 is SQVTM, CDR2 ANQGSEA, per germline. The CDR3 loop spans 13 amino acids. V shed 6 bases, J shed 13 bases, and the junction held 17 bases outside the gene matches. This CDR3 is CSVKGGVGTGQYF. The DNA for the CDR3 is TGCAGCGTGAAGGGGGGAGTCGGGACAGGTCAATACTTC.

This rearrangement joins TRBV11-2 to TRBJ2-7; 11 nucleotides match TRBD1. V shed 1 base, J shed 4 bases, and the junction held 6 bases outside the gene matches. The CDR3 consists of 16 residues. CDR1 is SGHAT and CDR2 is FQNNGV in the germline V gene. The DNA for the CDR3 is TGTGCCAGCAGCTTAGCGGGACAGGGGGACCCTTACGAGCAGTACTTC. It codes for CASSLAGQGDPYEQYF.

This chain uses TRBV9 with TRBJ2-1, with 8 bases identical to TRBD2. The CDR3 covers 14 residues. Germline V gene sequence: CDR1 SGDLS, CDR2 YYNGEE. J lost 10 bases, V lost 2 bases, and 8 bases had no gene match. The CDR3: CASSVGTSRGEQFF. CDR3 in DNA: TGTGCCAGCAGCGTGGGGACTAGTCGTGGGGAGCAGTTCTTC.

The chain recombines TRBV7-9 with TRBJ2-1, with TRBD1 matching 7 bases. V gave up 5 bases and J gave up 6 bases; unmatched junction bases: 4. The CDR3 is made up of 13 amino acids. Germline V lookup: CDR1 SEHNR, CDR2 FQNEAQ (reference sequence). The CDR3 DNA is TGTGCCAGCAGCACCGGGACAGTCAATGAGCAGTTCTTC. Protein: CASSTGTVNEQFF.

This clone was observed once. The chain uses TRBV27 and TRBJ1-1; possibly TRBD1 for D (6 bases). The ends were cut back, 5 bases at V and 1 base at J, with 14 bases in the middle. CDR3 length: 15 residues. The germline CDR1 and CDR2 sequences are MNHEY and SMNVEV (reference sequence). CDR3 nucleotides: TGTGCCAGCAGTCCCACCGGACAGCGGAACACTGAAGCTTTCTTT. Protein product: CASSPTGQRNTEAFF.

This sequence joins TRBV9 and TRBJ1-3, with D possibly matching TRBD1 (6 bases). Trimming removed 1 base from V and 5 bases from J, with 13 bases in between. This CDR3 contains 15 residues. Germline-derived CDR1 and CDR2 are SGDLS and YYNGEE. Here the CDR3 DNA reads TGTGCCAGCAGCGTACTTGGGGACAACCGAAACACCATATATTTT. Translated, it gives CASSVLGDNRNTIYF. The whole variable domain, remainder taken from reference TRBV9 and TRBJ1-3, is DSGVTQTPKHLITATGQRVTLRCSPRSGDLSVYWYQQSLDQGLQFLIQYYNGEERAKGNILERFSAQQFPDLHSELNLSSLELGDSALYFCASSVLGDNRNTIYFGEGSWLTVV.

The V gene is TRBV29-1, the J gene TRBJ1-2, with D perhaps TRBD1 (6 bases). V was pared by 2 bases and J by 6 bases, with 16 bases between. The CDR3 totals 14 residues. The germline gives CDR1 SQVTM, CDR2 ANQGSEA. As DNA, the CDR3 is TGCAGCGTTGAAACGGACGGAACAGGGAATGGCTACACCTTC. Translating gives CSVETDGTGNGYTF.

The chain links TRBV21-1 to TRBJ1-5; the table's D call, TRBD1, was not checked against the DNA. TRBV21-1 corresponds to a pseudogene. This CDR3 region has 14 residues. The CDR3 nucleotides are TGTGCCAGCAGCAAAGAGCAGGGTGCGCAGCCCCAGCATTTT. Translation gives CASSKEQGAQPQHF.

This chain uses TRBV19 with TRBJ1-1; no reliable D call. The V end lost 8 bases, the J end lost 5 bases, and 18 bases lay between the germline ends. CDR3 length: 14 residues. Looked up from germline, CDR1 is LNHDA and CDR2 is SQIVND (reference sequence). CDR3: CASQSGGRGTEAFF. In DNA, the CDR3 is TGTGCCAGTCAAAGCGGCGGTCGTGGTACTGAAGCTTTCTTT. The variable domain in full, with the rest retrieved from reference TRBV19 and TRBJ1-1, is DGGITQSPKYLFRKEGQNVTLSCEQNLNHDAMYWYRQDPGQGLRLIYYSQIVNDFQKGDIAEGYSVSREKKESFPLTVTSAQKNPTAFYLCASQSGGRGTEAFFGQGTRLTVV.

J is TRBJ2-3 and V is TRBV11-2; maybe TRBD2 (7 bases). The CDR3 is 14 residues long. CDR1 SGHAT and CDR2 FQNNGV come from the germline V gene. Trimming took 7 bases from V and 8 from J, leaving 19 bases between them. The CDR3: CASTHNGGPGTQYF. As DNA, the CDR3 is TGTGCCAGCACCCACAACGGGGGGCCGGGTACGCAGTATTTT.

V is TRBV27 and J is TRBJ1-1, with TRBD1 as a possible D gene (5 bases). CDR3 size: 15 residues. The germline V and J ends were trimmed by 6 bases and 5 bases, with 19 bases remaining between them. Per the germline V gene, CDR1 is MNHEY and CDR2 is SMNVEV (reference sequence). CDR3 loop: CASRYLHKGETEAFF. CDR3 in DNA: TGTGCCAGCAGGTACCTTCATAAAGGGGAAACTGAAGCTTTCTTT.

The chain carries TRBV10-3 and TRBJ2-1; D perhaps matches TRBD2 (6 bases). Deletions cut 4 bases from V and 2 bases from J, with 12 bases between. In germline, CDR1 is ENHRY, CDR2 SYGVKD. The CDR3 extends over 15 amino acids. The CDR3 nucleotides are TGTGCCATCAGTGGCGGGACTCCGACCTACAATGAGCAGTTCTTC. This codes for CAISGGTPTYNEQFF.